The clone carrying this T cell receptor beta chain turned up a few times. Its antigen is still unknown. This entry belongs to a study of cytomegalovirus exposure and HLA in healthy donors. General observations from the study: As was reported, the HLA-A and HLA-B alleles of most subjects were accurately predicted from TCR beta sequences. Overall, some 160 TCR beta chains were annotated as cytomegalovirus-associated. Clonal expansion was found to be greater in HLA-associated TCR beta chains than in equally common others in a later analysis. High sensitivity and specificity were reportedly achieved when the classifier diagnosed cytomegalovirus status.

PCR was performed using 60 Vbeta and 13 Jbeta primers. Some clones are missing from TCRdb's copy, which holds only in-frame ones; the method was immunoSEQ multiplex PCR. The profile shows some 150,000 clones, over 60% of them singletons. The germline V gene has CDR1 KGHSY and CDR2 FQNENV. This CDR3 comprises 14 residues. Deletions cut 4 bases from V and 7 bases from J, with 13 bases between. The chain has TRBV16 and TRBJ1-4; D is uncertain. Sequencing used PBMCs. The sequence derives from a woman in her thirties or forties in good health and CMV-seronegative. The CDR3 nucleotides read TGTGCCAGCAGCCTCCGAGGGAAAGGTGAAAAACTGTTTTTT. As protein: CASSLRGKGEKLFF. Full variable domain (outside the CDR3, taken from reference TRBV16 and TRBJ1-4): GEEVAQTPKHLVRGEGQKAKLYCAPIKGHSYVFWYQQVLKNEFKFLISFQNENVFDETGMPKERFSAKCLPNSPCSLEIQATKLEDSAVYFCASSLRGKGEKLFFGSGTQLSVL.